The sequence of this T cell receptor (beta chain) was determined in a study of post-analysis software for immune sequencing data. Study-level background: Both relapsing-remitting and secondary progressive multiple sclerosis featured among the disease courses, as did progressive-relapsing multiple sclerosis.

Study findings and constraints: Normalized Chao1 diversity was significantly reduced in patients versus controls. Same-batch samples co-clustered strongly by F measure. A handful of TRBV segments occurring more often in patients than controls included TRBV5-6, TRBV5-1 and TRBV20-1.

Researchers reported that TCR beta cDNA libraries carried unique molecular identifiers. The yield from roughly 1 to 10 million T cells was roughly 500,000 cDNA molecules in total. TCRdb reprocessed the PCR reads with MiXCR, giving one entry per CDR3 protein. The sample has roughly 800,000 distinct CDR3 sequences, around 42% seen once. With regard to this clonotype: Its target is not known.

V was clipped by 1 base and J by 2 bases, with 11 bases between them. Germline CDR1 and CDR2: MGHRA and YSYEKL. The CDR3 has 15 amino acids. The receptor's source is a girl aged 5-17 years with multiple sclerosis. V gene TRBV4-1 combines with J gene TRBJ2-5; D unclear. Sequences were obtained from blood. The CDR3 DNA reads TGCGCCAGCAGCCAAGGGCGGATACAACAAGAGACCCAGTACTTC. It is translated as CASSQGRIQQETQYF.